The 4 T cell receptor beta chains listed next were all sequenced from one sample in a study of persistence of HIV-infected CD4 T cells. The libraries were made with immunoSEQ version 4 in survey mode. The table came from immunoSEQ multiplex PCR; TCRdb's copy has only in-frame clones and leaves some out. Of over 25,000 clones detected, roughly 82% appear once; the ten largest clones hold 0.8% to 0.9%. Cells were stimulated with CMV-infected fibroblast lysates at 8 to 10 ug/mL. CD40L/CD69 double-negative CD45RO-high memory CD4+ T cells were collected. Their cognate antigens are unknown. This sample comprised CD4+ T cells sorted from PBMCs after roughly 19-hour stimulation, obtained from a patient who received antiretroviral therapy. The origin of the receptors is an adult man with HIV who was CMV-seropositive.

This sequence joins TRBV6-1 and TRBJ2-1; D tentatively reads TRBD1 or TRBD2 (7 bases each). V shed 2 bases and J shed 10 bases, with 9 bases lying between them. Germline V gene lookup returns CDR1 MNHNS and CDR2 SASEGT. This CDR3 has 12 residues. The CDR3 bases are TGTGCCAGCAGTGAACAGGGGGGGGAGCAGTTCTTC. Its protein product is CASSEQGGEQFF.

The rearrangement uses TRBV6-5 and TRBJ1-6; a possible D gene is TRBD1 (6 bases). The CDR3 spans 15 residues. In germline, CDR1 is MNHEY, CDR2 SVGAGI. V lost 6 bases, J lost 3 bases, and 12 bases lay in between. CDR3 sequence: CASRFTGLYNSPLHF. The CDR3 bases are TGTGCCAGCAGGTTTACAGGGCTCTATAATTCACCCCTCCACTTT.

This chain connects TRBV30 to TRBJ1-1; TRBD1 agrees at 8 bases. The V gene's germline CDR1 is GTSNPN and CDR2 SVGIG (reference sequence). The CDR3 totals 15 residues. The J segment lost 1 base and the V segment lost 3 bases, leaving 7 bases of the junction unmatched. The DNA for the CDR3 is TGTGCCTGGAGACGGCCAGGGGGCAAGAACACTGAAGCTTTCTTT. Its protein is CAWRRPGGKNTEAFF.

CDR3 sequence: CASRRSASGGETQYF. The CDR3 region has the DNA TGTGCCAGCAGAAGGTCGGCGTCGGGGGGGGAGACCCAGTACTTC. The chain links TRBV2 to TRBJ2-5; 8 bases map to TRBD2. Germline V lookup: CDR1 SNHLY, CDR2 FYNNEI. This CDR3 is 15 amino acids long. Unmatched junction bases numbered 11, after V lost 6 bases and J lost 5 bases. Supplemented by reference TRBV2 and TRBJ2-5, the full variable domain reads EPEVTQTPSHQVTQMGQEVILRCVPISNHLYFYWYRQILGQKVEFLVSFYNNEISEKSEIFDDQFSVERPDGSNFTLKIRSTKLEDSAMYFCASRRSASGGETQYFGPGTRLLVL.